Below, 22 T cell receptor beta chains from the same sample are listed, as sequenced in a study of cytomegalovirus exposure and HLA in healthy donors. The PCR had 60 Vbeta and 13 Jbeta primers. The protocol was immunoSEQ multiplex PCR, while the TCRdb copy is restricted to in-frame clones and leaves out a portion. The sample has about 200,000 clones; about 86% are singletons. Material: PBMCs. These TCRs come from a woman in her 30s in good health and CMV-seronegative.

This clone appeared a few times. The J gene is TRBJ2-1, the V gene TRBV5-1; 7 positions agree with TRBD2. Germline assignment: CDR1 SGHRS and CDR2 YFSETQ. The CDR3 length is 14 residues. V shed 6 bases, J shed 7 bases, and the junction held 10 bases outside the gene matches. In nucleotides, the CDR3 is TGCGCCAGCACCCTAACCGTGGGGGGGAATGAGCAGTTCTTC. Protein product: CASTLTVGGNEQFF.

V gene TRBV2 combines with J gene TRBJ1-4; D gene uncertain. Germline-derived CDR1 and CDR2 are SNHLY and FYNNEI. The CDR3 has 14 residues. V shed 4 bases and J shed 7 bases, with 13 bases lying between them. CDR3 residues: CASSALQAGEKLFF. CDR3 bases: TGTGCCAGCAGTGCTCTTCAGGCGGGTGAAAAACTGTTTTTT.

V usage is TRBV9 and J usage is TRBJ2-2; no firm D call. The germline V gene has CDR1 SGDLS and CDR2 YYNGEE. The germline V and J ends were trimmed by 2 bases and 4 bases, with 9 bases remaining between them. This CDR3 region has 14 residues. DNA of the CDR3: TGTGCCAGCAGCGTCCAGGCCCTCACCGGGGAGCTGTTTTTT. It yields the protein CASSVQALTGELFF.

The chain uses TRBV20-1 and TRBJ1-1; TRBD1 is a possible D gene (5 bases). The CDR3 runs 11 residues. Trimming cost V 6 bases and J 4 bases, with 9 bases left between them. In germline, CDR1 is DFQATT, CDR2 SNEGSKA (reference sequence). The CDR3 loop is CSAEGATEAFF. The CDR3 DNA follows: TGCAGTGCCGAAGGGGCCACTGAAGCTTTCTTT.

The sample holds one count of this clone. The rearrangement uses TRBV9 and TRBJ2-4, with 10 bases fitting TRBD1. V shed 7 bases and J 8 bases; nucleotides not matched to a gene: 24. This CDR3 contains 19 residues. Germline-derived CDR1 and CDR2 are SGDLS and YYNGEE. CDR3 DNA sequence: TGTGCCAGCCCCCCTCGGGGGACAGGGGAAAATTCGGGAGGGGACATTCAGTACTTC. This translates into CASPPRGTGENSGGDIQYF.

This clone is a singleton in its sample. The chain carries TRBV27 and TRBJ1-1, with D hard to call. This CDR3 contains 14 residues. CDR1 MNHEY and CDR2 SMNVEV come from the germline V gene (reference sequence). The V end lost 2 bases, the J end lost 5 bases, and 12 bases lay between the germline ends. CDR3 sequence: CASSLKPGGTEAFF. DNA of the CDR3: TGTGCCAGCAGTTTAAAGCCGGGAGGGACTGAAGCTTTCTTT.

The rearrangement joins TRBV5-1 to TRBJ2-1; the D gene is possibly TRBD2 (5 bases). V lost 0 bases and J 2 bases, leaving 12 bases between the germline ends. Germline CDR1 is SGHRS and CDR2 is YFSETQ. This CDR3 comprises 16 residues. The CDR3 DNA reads TGCGCCAGCAGCTTGGGGGTGAGGGAGACCTACAATGAGCAGTTCTTC. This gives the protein CASSLGVRETYNEQFF. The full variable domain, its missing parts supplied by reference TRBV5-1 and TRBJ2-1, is KAGVTQTPRYLIKTRGQQVTLSCSPISGHRSVSWYQQTPGQGLQFLFEYFSETQRNKGNFPGRFSGRQFSNSRSEMNVSTLELGDSALYLCASSLGVRETYNEQFFGPGTRLTVL.

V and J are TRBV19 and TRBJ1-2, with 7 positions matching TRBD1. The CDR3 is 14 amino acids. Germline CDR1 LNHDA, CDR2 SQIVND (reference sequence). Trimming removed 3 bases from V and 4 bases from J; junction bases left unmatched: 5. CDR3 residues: CASSIGDSRYGYTF. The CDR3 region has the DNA TGTGCCAGTAGTATCGGGGACAGTCGCTATGGCTACACCTTC. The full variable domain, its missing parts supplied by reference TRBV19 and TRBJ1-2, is DGGITQSPKYLFRKEGQNVTLSCEQNLNHDAMYWYRQDPGQGLRLIYYSQIVNDFQKGDIAEGYSVSREKKESFPLTVTSAQKNPTAFYLCASSIGDSRYGYTFGSGTRLTVV.

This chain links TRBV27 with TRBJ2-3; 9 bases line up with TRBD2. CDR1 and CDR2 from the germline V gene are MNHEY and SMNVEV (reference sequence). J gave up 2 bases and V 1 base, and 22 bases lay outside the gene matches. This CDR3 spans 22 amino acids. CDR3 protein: CASSLFPQIIHGLAGTTDTQYF. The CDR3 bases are TGTGCCAGCAGTTTATTTCCCCAAATCATCCACGGGCTAGCGGGAACCACAGATACGCAGTATTTT.

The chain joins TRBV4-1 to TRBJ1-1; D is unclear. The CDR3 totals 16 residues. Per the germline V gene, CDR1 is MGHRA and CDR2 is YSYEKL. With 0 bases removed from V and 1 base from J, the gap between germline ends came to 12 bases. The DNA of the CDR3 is TGCGCCAGCAGCCAAGATGGAGGCAGTCCGAACACTGAAGCTTTCTTT. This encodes CASSQDGGSPNTEAFF.

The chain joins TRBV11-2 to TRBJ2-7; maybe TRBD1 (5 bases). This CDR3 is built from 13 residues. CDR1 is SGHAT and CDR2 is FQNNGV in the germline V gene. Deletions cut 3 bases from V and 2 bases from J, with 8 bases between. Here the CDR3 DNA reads TGTGCCAGCAGCTTCCCAGGGACCTACGAGCAGTACTTC. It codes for CASSFPGTYEQYF.

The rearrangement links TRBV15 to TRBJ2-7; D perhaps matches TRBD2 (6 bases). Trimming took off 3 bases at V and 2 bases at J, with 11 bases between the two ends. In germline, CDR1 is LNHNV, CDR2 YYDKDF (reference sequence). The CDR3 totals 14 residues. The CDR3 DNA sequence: TGTGCCACCAGCAGGGCCTCGGGGGCCTACGAGCAGTACTTC. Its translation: CATSRASGAYEQYF.

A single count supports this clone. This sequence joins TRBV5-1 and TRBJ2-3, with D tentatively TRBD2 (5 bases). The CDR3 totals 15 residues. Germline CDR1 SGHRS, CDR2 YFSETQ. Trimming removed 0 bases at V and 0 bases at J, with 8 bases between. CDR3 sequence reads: CASSLAGISTDTQYF. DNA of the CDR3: TGCGCCAGCAGCTTGGCCGGGATTAGCACAGATACGCAGTATTTT.

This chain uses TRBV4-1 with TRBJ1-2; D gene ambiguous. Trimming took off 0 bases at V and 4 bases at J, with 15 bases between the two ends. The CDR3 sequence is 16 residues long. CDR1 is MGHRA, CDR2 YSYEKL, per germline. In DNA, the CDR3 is TGCGCCAGCAGCCAAGATTTTGCAGGCAACGTCTATGGCTACACCTTC. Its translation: CASSQDFAGNVYGYTF.

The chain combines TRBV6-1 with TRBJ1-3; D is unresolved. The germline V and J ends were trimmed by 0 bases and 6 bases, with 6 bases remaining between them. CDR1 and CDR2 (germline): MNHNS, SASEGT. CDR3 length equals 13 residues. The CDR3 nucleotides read TGTGCCAGCAGTGAAGCCGGTGCAAACACCATATATTTT. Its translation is CASSEAGANTIYF.

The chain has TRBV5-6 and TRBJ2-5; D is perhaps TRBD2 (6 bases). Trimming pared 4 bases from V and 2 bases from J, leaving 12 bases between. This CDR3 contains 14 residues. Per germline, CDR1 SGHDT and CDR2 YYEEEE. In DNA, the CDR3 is TGTGCCAGCAGCCGTACCGGGACTCAAGAGACCCAGTACTTC. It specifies CASSRTGTQETQYF.

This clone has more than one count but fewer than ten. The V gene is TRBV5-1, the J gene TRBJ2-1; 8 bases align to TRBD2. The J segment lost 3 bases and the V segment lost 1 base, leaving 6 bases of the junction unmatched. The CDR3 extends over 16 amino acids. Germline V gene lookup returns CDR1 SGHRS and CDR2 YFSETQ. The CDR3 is CASSLFVAGNYNEQFF. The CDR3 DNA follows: TGCGCCAGCAGCTTGTTTGTAGCGGGGAACTACAATGAGCAGTTCTTC.

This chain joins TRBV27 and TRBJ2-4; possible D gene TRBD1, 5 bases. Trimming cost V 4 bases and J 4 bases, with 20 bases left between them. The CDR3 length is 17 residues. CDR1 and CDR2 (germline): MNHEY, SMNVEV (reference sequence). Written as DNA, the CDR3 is TGTGCCAGCAGTTCGATCAGGGATTCGGGTGTTAAAAACATTCAGTACTTC. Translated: CASSSIRDSGVKNIQYF.

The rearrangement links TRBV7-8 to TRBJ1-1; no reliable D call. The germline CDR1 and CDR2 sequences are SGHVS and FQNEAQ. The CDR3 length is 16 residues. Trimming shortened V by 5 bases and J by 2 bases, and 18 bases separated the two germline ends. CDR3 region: CASSPTDAGLNTEAFF. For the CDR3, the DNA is TGTGCCAGCAGCCCAACCGATGCAGGCTTAAACACTGAAGCTTTCTTT.

CDR3 DNA: TGTGCCAGCAGCTTACAGACTGGACAGCCCCAGCATTTT. Residues: CASSLQTGQPQHF. The V call is TRBV7-2, the J call TRBJ1-5, with D unclear. CDR3 length: 13 residues. V lost 2 bases and J lost 7, with 9 bases in between. Germline V CDR1 and CDR2: SGHTA, FQGNSA.

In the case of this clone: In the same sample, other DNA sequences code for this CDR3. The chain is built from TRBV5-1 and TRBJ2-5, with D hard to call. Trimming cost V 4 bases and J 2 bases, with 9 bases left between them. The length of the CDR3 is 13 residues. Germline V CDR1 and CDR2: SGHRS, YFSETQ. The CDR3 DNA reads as TGCGCCAGCAGCCTTACTCCGCAAGAGACCCAGTACTTC. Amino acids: CASSLTPQETQYF. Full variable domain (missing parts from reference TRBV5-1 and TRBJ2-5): KAGVTQTPRYLIKTRGQQVTLSCSPISGHRSVSWYQQTPGQGLQFLFEYFSETQRNKGNFPGRFSGRQFSNSRSEMNVSTLELGDSALYLCASSLTPQETQYFGPGTRLLVL.

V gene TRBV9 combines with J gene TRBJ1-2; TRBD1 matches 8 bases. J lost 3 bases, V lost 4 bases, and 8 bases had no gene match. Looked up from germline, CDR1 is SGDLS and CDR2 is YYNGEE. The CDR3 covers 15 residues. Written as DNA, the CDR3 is TGTGCCAGCAGCCCACGACAGGGGATGGACTATGGCTACACCTTC. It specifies CASSPRQGMDYGYTF.